This note documents a single TCR beta chain sequence. The protocol was immunoSEQ multiplex PCR, while the TCRdb copy is restricted to in-frame clones and leaves out a portion. The sample consists of some 7,700 clones, 70% of them appearing once. This record belongs to a study of neoadjuvant anti-PD-1 for oral cavity cancer. Study background: Patients without progression got a fourth dose around day 43.

Time point indicated: after neoadjuvant nivolumab, at surgical resection. There are 18 residues in the CDR3. Trimming pared 0 bases from V and 0 bases from J, leaving 14 bases between. Per the germline V gene, CDR1 is SGHAT and CDR2 is FQNNGV. The TCR was taken from a person between 40 and 85 years old with oral cavity squamous cell carcinoma. This material consisted of PBMCs, taken after nivolumab (anti-PD-1) treatment. The chain combines TRBV11-2 with TRBJ2-2, with D perhaps TRBD1 (6 bases). The DNA of the CDR3 is TGTGCCAGCAGCTTAGATCCCGGACAGCCCGCGAACACCGGGGAGCTGTTTTTT. Residues: CASSLDPGQPANTGELFF.